The rows below give T cell receptor beta chains drawn from one sample of a study of identical twins. MiXCR was run by TCRdb on the 5' RACE reads, yielding one entry per CDR3 protein. Of around 490,000 distinct CDR3 sequences listed, 20% to 25% are singletons. Another study also made use of these data, one on yellow fever vaccine responses in identical twins.

Sequencing used CD4+ T cells sorted from blood. These receptors came from a woman aged 18-29 years in good health. The CDR3 runs from the conserved cysteine through the conserved F or W. The D gene is left open where the match is weak. The listing skips clone size in some rows; elsewhere it reads once, few, many or a size class.

clone size | J gene | V gene | D gene | CDR3 DNA | CDR3 protein
few | TRBJ2-1 | TRBV11-1 | TRBD2 | TGTGCCAGCAGCTTAAGTAGAGCGGGAGGGCCGGGTGACAATGAGCAGTTCTTC | CASSLSRAGGPGDNEQFF
. | TRBJ2-7 | TRBV11-2 | . | TGTGCCAGCAGCTTAGCTTTCGAGCAGTACTTC | CASSLAFEQYF
. | TRBJ2-2 | TRBV5-1 | . | TGCGCCAGCAGCGGAGCTTTGTCGGGAGCTTCCGGGGAGCTGTTTTTT | CASSGALSGASGELFF
many | TRBJ2-7 | TRBV12-3/TRBV12-4 | . | TGTGCCAGCAGTCTAAAGAATTACGAGCAGTACTTC | CASSLKNYEQYF
. | TRBJ2-3 | TRBV2 | . | TGTGCCAGCAGTGAATCCAGGGATAGCACAGATACGCAGTATTTT | CASSESRDSTDTQYF
. | TRBJ2-3 | TRBV29-1 | TRBD2 | TGCAGCGTTGATGATAGCGGGAGGACAGATACGCAGTATTTT | CSVDDSGRTDTQYF
. | TRBJ1-5 | TRBV20-1 | . | TGCAGTGCTAGAGATCCTAATTTAGGCAATCAGCCCCAGCATTTT | CSARDPNLGNQPQHF
few | TRBJ2-2 | TRBV6-1 | . | TGTGCCAGCAGATGGGATACTGGCGGGGAGCTGTTTTTT | CASRWDTGGELFF
few | TRBJ2-5 | TRBV29-1 | TRBD1 | TGCAGCGTTTTAAAGGGGGCTCCACAAGAGACCCAGTACTTC | CSVLKGAPQETQYF
few | TRBJ1-1 | TRBV3-1 | . | TGTGCCAGCAGCCAAGGCAGGGAGGGCACTGAAGCTTTCTTT | CASSQGREGTEAFF